One and the same sample provided the 7 T cell receptor beta chains below, sequenced in a study of technical replicates of blood from a handful of donors. Using immunoSEQ multiplex PCR, the repertoire was profiled, and TCRdb retains in-frame clones only, with some absent. The data show about 80,000 clones, 75% to 90% seen once. The sample comprised T cells isolated from PBMCs. These receptors all come from a human donor in good health.

The gene calls are TRBV4-3 and TRBJ1-1; possibly TRBD1 for D (5 bases). Per germline, CDR1 LGHNA and CDR2 YSLEER. The CDR3 loop spans 15 amino acids. V shed 4 bases and J shed 1 base, with 13 bases lying between them. CDR3 loop: CASSLRRGTNTEAFF. In nucleotides, the CDR3 is TGCGCCAGCAGCCTCCGGAGGGGCACGAACACTGAAGCTTTCTTT.

The CDR3 loop is CAWSVSGVEQFF. DNA for the CDR3: TGTGCCTGGAGTGTATCGGGGGTCGAGCAGTTCTTC. The rearrangement uses TRBV30 and TRBJ2-1; D perhaps matches TRBD2 (6 bases). V gave up 0 bases and J gave up 10 bases, with 10 bases separating them. The CDR3 is 12 residues long. CDR1 GTSNPN and CDR2 SVGIG come from the germline V gene (reference sequence).

This chain uses TRBV7-2 with TRBJ2-3; a possible D gene is TRBD2 (6 bases). The V end lost 0 bases, the J end lost 2 bases, and 12 bases lay between the germline ends. This CDR3 has 16 residues. The germline V gene has CDR1 SGHTA and CDR2 FQGNSA. The DNA of the CDR3 is TGTGCCAGCAGCTTAGCGTCGTGGACTAACACAGATACGCAGTATTTT. As protein: CASSLASWTNTDTQYF.

This clone appeared once. The V call is TRBV2, the J call TRBJ2-5; D is perhaps TRBD2 (5 bases). The CDR3 length is 15 residues. Germline values: CDR1 SNHLY, CDR2 FYNNEI. Trimming removed 7 bases at V and 4 bases at J, with 19 bases between. The CDR3 region has the DNA TGTGCCAGCATCCGGAGGTCTTCAGCTCCAGAGACCCAGTACTTC. Its translation: CASIRRSSAPETQYF.

The gene calls are TRBV6-1 and TRBJ2-1; D might be TRBD1 (5 bases). The V gene's germline CDR1 is MNHNS and CDR2 SASEGT. The CDR3 is 13 amino acids. V lost 7 bases, J lost 1 base, and 8 bases lay in between. The CDR3 is CASTQVSYNEQFF. CDR3 nucleotides: TGTGCCAGCACACAGGTATCCTACAATGAGCAGTTCTTC.

The rearrangement links TRBV28 to TRBJ1-5; 7 nucleotides agree with TRBD1. Germline V lookup: CDR1 MDHEN, CDR2 SYDVKM. The CDR3 covers 17 residues. Trimming at V came to 3 bases and at J to 7 bases, leaving 15 bases not matched to a gene. This chain's CDR3 is CASSFLRLVQGRQPQHF. The CDR3 nucleotides read TGTGCCAGCAGTTTTCTCCGTCTTGTACAGGGGAGGCAGCCCCAGCATTTT.

The chain carries TRBV5-1 and TRBJ2-5; TRBD2 matches 9 bases. The junction had 14 bases not matched to a gene; V was cut back by 4 bases and J by 4 bases. CDR1 and CDR2 (germline): SGHRS, YFSETQ. This CDR3 is built from 17 residues. For the CDR3, the DNA is TGCGCCAGCAGCAGATTTGCGCGGGAGGGCCTTGGAGAGACCCAGTACTTC. This encodes CASSRFAREGLGETQYF.